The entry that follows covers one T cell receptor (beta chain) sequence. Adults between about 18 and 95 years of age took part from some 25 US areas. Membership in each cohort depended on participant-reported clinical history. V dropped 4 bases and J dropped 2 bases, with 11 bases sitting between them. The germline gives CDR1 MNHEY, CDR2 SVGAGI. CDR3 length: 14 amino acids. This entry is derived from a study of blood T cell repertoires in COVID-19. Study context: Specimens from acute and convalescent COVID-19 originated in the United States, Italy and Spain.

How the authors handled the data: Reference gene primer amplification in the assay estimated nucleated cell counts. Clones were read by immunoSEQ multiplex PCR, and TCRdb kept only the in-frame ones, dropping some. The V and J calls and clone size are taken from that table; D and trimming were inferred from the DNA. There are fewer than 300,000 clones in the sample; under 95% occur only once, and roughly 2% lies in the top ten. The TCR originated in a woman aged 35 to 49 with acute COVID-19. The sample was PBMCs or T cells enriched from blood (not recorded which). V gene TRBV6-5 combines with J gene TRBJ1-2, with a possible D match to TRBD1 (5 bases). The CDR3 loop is CASSSGVVNYGYTF. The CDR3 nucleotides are TGTGCCAGCAGTTCGGGGGTTGTGAACTATGGCTACACCTTC.